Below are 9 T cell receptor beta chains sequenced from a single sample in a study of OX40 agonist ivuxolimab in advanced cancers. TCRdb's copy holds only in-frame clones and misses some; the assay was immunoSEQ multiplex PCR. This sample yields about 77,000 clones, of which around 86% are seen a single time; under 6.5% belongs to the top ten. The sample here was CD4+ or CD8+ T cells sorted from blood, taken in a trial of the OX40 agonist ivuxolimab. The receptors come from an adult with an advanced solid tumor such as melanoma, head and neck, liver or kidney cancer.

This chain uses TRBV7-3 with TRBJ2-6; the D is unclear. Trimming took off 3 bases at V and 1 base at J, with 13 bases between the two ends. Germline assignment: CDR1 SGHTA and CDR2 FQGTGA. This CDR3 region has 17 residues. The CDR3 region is CASSFHWLGSGANVLTF. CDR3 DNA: TGTGCCAGCAGCTTCCATTGGTTGGGGTCTGGGGCCAACGTCCTGACTTTC.

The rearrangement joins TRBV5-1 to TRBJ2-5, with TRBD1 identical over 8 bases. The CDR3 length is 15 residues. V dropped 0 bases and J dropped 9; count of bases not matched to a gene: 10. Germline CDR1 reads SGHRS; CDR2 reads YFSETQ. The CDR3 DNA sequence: TGCGCCAGCAGCTTGGACACCACAGGGGGAAGGCCCCAGTACTTC. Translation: CASSLDTTGGRPQYF.

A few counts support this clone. The CDR3 protein is CASSVHSLRESGANVLTF. Written as DNA, the CDR3 is TGTGCCAGCAGCGTGCATTCTTTGCGGGAGTCTGGGGCCAACGTCCTGACTTTC. The chain has TRBV7-9 and TRBJ2-6; 7 bases map to TRBD2. Trimming took 5 bases from V and 1 from J; bases not matched to a gene: 11. CDR1 and CDR2 (germline): SEHNR, FQNEAQ (reference sequence). The CDR3 runs 18 residues.

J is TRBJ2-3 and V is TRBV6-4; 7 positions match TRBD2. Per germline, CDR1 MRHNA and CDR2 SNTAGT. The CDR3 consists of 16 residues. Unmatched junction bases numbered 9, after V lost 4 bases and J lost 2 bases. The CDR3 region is CASSAKSGINTDTQYF. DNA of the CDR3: TGTGCCAGCAGTGCTAAGAGCGGGATCAACACAGATACGCAGTATTTT.

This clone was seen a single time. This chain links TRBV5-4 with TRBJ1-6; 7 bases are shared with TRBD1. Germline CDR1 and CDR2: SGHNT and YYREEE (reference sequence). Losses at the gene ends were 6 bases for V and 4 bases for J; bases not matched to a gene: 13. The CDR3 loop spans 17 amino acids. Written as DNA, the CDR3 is TGTGCCAGCACCGACAGGGAGGGGGGTTTTTATAATTCACCCCTCCACTTT. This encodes CASTDREGGFYNSPLHF.

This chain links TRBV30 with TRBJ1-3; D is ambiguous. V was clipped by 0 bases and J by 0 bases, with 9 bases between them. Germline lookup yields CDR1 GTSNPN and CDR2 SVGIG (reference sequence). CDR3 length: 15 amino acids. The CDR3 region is CAWSVGGNSGNTIYF. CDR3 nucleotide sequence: TGTGCCTGGAGTGTCGGAGGGAACTCTGGAAACACCATATATTTT.

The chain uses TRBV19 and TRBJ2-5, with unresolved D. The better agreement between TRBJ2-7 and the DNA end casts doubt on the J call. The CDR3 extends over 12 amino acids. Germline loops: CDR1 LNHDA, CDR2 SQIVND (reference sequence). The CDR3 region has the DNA TGTGCCAGTAGTGTCCGGGCTCACGAGCAGTACTTC. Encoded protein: CASSVRAHEQYF.

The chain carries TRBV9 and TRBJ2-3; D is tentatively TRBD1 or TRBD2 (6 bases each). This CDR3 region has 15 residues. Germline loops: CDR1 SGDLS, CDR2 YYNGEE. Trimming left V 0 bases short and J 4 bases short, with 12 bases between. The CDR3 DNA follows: TGTGCCAGCAGCGTAGATGCAGGGGAGGCAGATACGCAGTATTTT. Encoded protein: CASSVDAGEADTQYF.

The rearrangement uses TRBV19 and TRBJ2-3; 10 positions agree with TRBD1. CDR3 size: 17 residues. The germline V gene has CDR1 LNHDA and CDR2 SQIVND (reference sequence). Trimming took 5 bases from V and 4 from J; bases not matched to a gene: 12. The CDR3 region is CASSPLQTGTGADTQYF. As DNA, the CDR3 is TGTGCCAGTAGTCCACTTCAAACCGGGACAGGGGCAGATACGCAGTATTTT.